This T cell receptor beta chain was obtained from a study of T cell responses to AZD1222 COVID-19 vaccine. Study-level points and caveats: The peak T cell response came first, and repertoires were sampled only after it. Females outnumbered males among donors, who were mostly white British; clonal diversity was possibly underestimated. Mapped onto spike, vaccine-associated CD4 TCRs spanned it and were dominant at 160-218 and 743-854.

Profiling relied on immunoSEQ multiplex PCR, and the TCRdb table lists in-frame clones only, not all of them. Altogether under 200,000 clones are present, approximately 92% being singletons, with the ten largest covering about 4%. CDR3 size: 16 residues. Trimming took 5 bases from V and 5 from J; bases not matched to a gene: 7. The germline V gene encodes CDR1 SNHLY and CDR2 FYNNEI. With regard to this clone: Its antigen is unknown.

Sequences were derived from peripheral blood, sampled 28 days after the second dose of the MenACWY control vaccine. V and J are TRBV2 and TRBJ2-5; TRBD2 matches at 14 bases. The receptor's source is an adult who received the MenACWY meningococcal vaccine as a control. In nucleotides, the CDR3 is TGTGCCAGCAGTCCCTCGGGACTAGCGGGAGCGGAGACCCAGTACTTC. It yields the protein CASSPSGLAGAETQYF.